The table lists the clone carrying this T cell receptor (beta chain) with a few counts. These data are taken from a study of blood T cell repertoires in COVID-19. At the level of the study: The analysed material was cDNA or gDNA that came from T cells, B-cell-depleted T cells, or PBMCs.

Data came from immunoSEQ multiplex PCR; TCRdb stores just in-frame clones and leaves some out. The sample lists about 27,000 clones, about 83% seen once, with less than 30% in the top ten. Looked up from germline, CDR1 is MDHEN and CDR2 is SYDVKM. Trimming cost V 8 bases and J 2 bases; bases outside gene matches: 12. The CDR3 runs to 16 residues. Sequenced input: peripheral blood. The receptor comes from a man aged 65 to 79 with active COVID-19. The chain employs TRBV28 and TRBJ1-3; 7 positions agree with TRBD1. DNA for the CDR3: TGTGCCAGCCTTCCAGGGGGGCGGTCCGCTGGAAACACCATATATTTT. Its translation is CASLPGGRSAGNTIYF.